Shown below are 22 T cell receptor beta chains from a single sample sequenced in a study of siplizumab effects on memory and regulatory T cells. Method: immunoSEQ multiplex PCR; TCRdb's copy keeps in-frame clones and lacks some. This sample has under 7,000 clones, with just over 60% found just once. Sequenced sample: effector memory CD8+ T cells sorted from blood. The subset is: unstimulated CD8+ effector memory T cells. The receptors come from a human donor in good health.

The rearrangement uses TRBV7-9 and TRBJ2-2; D is ambiguous. V dropped 5 bases and J dropped 8 bases, with 12 bases sitting between them. CDR1 is SEHNR, CDR2 FQNEAQ, per germline (reference sequence). This CDR3 has 13 residues. The CDR3 is CASSATFSGELFF. CDR3 DNA: TGTGCCAGCAGCGCCACCTTTTCTGGGGAGCTGTTTTTT.

The chain uses TRBV6-5 and TRBJ1-5, with 10 bases lining up with TRBD1. The trim removed 0 bases at V and 7 bases at J, leaving 3 bases unmatched. The germline V gene has CDR1 MNHEY and CDR2 SVGAGI. The CDR3 runs 15 residues. This CDR3 reads CASSYSTGGVQPQHF. CDR3 nucleotide sequence: TGTGCCAGCAGTTACTCGACAGGGGGCGTGCAGCCCCAGCATTTT.

The chain is built from TRBV5-1 and TRBJ2-2; D is ambiguous. CDR3 length: 14 residues. With 4 bases removed from V and 6 bases from J, the gap between germline ends came to 13 bases. CDR1 is SGHRS, CDR2 YFSETQ, per germline. CDR3 in DNA: TGCGCCAGCAGCAACCTAGTAGTCGCCGGGGAGCTGTTTTTT. Translated: CASSNLVVAGELFF. Together with reference TRBV5-1 and TRBJ2-2, the CDR3 gives the full variable domain: KAGVTQTPRYLIKTRGQQVTLSCSPISGHRSVSWYQQTPGQGLQFLFEYFSETQRNKGNFPGRFSGRQFSNSRSEMNVSTLELGDSALYLCASSNLVVAGELFFGEGSRLTVL.

V usage is TRBV29-1 and J usage is TRBJ1-1; D not certain. The CDR3 has 11 residues. Germline V CDR1 and CDR2: SQVTM, ANQGSEA. Trimming shortened V by 4 bases and J by 10 bases, and 13 bases separated the two germline ends. CDR3 nucleotides: TGCAGCGTTGGTGAGACCGAAGCAGCTTTCTTT. Translation gives CSVGETEAAFF. The whole variable domain, filled in from reference TRBV29-1 and TRBJ1-1, reads SAVISQKPSRDICQRGTSLTIQCQVDSQVTMMFWYRQQPGQSLTLIATANQGSEATYESGFVIDKFPISRPNLTFSTLTVSNMSPEDSSIYLCSVGETEAAFFGQGTRLTVV.

The table lists this clone with a count of one. The chain combines TRBV15 with TRBJ2-5, with D possibly being TRBD1 (7 bases). This CDR3 is 14 amino acids long. V was clipped by 0 bases and J by 11 bases, with 16 bases between them. Germline assignment: CDR1 LNHNV and CDR2 YYDKDF (reference sequence). The CDR3 nucleotides read TGTGCCACCAGCAGAGATCAAGGGGGCCGGGAGCAGTACTTC. Encoded protein: CATSRDQGGREQYF.

The chain couples TRBV6-1 to TRBJ2-2; D ambiguous. This CDR3 contains 13 residues. V gave up 10 bases and J gave up 4 bases, with 13 bases separating them. The germline gives CDR1 MNHNS, CDR2 SASEGT. CDR3 sequence (DNA): TGTGCCATACCGGGCTTCAGCACCGGGGAGCTGTTTTTT. Encoded protein: CAIPGFSTGELFF.

This rearrangement joins TRBV19 to TRBJ2-1; D is unresolved. This CDR3 has 13 residues. V gave up 3 bases and J gave up 2 bases, with 5 bases separating them. Germline V CDR1 and CDR2: LNHDA, SQIVND (reference sequence). This CDR3 reads CASSILAYNEQFF. CDR3 nucleotide sequence: TGTGCCAGTAGTATCCTAGCCTACAATGAGCAGTTCTTC.

The gene calls are TRBV28 and TRBJ2-5; the match to TRBD2 covers 9 bases. The CDR3 loop spans 18 amino acids. Per the germline V gene, CDR1 is MDHEN and CDR2 is SYDVKM. J lost 3 bases, V lost 6 bases, and 17 bases had no gene match. In DNA form, the CDR3 reads TGTGCCAGCAGCCCCTCCGAGCGGGGGGAGGTAGGAAAAGAGACCCAGTACTTC. It translates to CASSPSERGEVGKETQYF.

This clone ranks as large. The gene calls are TRBV7-9 and TRBJ2-7; 16 bases match TRBD2. The trim removed 5 bases at V and 6 bases at J, leaving 13 bases unmatched. The germline V gene has CDR1 SEHNR and CDR2 FQNEAQ (reference sequence). The CDR3 extends over 18 amino acids. For the CDR3, the DNA is TGTGCCAGCAGCCCCGGGACTAGCGGGGGGGCCGGCGGTTCCGAGCAGTACTTC. Its translation is CASSPGTSGGAGGSEQYF.

The CDR3 nucleotides read TGTGCCAGTCGTCTGGGGACCAAAAACATTCAGTACTTC. Translating it yields CASRLGTKNIQYF. The chain couples TRBV19 to TRBJ2-4; D is unresolved. From germline, CDR1 is LNHDA and CDR2 SQIVND (reference sequence). The CDR3 runs to 13 residues. Between the trimmed V and J ends, which lost 8 bases and 2 bases, there was a span of 10 bases.

The rearrangement joins TRBV4-3 to TRBJ1-1; D might be TRBD1 (5 bases). The CDR3 sequence is 17 residues long. Germline lookup yields CDR1 LGHNA and CDR2 YSLEER. Trimming left V 2 bases short and J 4 bases short, with 20 bases between. CDR3 loop: CASSQTNLGGRSTEAFF. The CDR3 region has the DNA TGCGCCAGCAGCCAAACAAATCTCGGGGGTCGCAGCACTGAAGCTTTCTTT.

The chain is built from TRBV5-1 and TRBJ2-2; a weak D match, TRBD1 (5 bases). V gave up 6 bases and J gave up 6 bases, with 12 bases separating them. CDR1 is SGHRS, CDR2 YFSETQ, per germline. The CDR3 totals 13 residues. CDR3 sequence: CASTPLGAGELFF. The CDR3 bases are TGCGCCAGCACCCCCTTAGGGGCCGGGGAGCTGTTTTTT.

This sequence joins TRBV21-1 and TRBJ2-1; the table calls TRBD1, which could not be checked here. TRBV21-1 is a documented pseudogene. This CDR3 region has 15 residues. For the CDR3, the DNA is TGTGCCAGCAGCAAAGAAATGGCCAGGTACAATGAGCAGTTCTTC. Encoded protein: CASSKEMARYNEQFF.

This clone was observed a handful of times. The V gene is TRBV10-2, the J gene TRBJ2-2; 7 bases map to TRBD1. Germline values: CDR1 WSHSY, CDR2 SAAADI. There are 14 residues in the CDR3. Trimming at V came to 6 bases and at J to 4 bases, leaving 5 bases not matched to a gene. The CDR3 nucleotides read TGCGCCAGCAGACCGACAGGGTTCACCGGGGAGCTGTTTTTT. Translated: CASRPTGFTGELFF.

The chain couples TRBV9 to TRBJ1-1; tentative D call: TRBD1 (5 bases). Germline V gene data show CDR1 as SGDLS and CDR2 as YYNGEE. The CDR3 runs to 13 residues. V dropped 0 bases and J dropped 5 bases, with 8 bases sitting between them. The CDR3, as DNA: TGTGCCAGCAGCGTAGGAGGGGCTACTGAAGCTTTCTTT. Residues: CASSVGGATEAFF.

The V call is TRBV7-8, the J call TRBJ2-7; no definite D call. The CDR3 covers 10 residues. V lost 8 bases to trimming and J lost 1 base, with 3 bases between them. From germline, CDR1 is SGHVS and CDR2 FQNEAQ. CDR3 bases: TGTGCCAGCGGATCCTACGAGCAGTACTTC. This codes for CASGSYEQYF.

The chain recombines TRBV6-6 with TRBJ1-1; the D is unclear. Trimming removed 2 bases from V and 1 base from J, with 5 bases in between. Germline-derived CDR1 and CDR2 are MNHNY and SVGAGI (reference sequence). This CDR3 contains 13 residues. CDR3 in DNA: TGTGCCAGCAGTTACACAGAGAACACTGAAGCTTTCTTT. This codes for CASSYTENTEAFF.

This sequence joins TRBV28 and TRBJ2-7, with TRBD2 as a possible D gene (5 bases). V lost 5 bases and J 7 bases, leaving 18 bases between the germline ends. Germline CDR1 is MDHEN and CDR2 is SYDVKM. The CDR3 covers 14 residues. The CDR3 protein is CASSPNWTPREQYF. The CDR3 nucleotides read TGTGCCAGCAGTCCCAACTGGACTCCTCGTGAGCAGTACTTC.

This clone was recorded once. The chain recombines TRBV6-1 with TRBJ2-1, with TRBD2 matching over 7 bases. The V gene's germline CDR1 is MNHNS and CDR2 SASEGT. The CDR3 totals 12 residues. J gave up 6 bases and V 9 bases, and 5 bases lay outside the gene matches. The CDR3 DNA sequence: TGTGCCAGTGGACTAGTAGGCAATGAGCAGTTCTTC. It translates to CASGLVGNEQFF.

The chain combines TRBV4-2 with TRBJ2-3; TRBD2 matches at 8 bases. After removal of 0 bases from V and 4 bases from J, the junction contained 6 bases not matched to a gene. Germline-derived CDR1 and CDR2 are LGHNA and YNFKEQ. The CDR3 length is 16 residues. DNA of the CDR3: TGTGCCAGCAGCCAAGAACAAAGCGGGGGTCCAGATACGCAGTATTTT. It encodes CASSQEQSGGPDTQYF.

This clone was recorded only once. The V call is TRBV4-2, the J call TRBJ2-1; D is uncertain. From germline, CDR1 is LGHNA and CDR2 YNFKEQ. V lost 1 base and J 7 bases, leaving 11 bases between the germline ends. The CDR3 runs to 14 residues. In nucleotides, the CDR3 is TGTGCCAGCAGCCAAGGTGGCCAGCCAAATGAGCAGTTCTTC. The encoded protein is CASSQGGQPNEQFF.

The chain uses TRBV4-3 and TRBJ1-2; 8 bases match TRBD1. V gave up 8 bases and J gave up 0 bases; unmatched junction bases: 5. The germline V gene has CDR1 LGHNA and CDR2 YSLEER. The CDR3 is 14 amino acids. CDR3 sequence reads: CASASDRANYGYTF. CDR3 coding DNA: TGCGCCAGCGCCTCGGACAGGGCTAACTATGGCTACACCTTC.